The count of the clone carrying this TCR beta chain is one. These data come from a study of blood T cell repertoires in COVID-19. Background on the study: Acute and convalescent COVID-19 samples came from the United States, Italy and Spain.

CDR1 is ENHRY and CDR2 is SYGVKD in the germline V gene. V lost 5 bases to trimming and J lost 5 bases; unmatched junction nucleotides: 3. CDR3 size: 13 residues. Here immunoSEQ multiplex PCR was the method, and the copy in TCRdb shows in-frame clones only, minus some. Found here are 25,000 to 35,000 clones, roughly 90% of them singletons; the top ten hold about 13%. The chain recombines TRBV10-3 with TRBJ2-5; 9 positions match TRBD1. The sequence derives from a human donor in a cohort sampled during active COVID-19. The specimen was peripheral blood. The DNA of the CDR3 is TGTGCCATCAGTACAGGGGGCGGCGAGACCCAGTACTTC. This gives the protein CAISTGGGETQYF.